The 14 T cell receptor beta chains reported below all come from one sample, sequenced in a study of cytomegalovirus exposure and HLA in healthy donors. The PCR ran on 60 Vbeta and 13 Jbeta primers. Generated by immunoSEQ multiplex PCR, the TCRdb table keeps only in-frame clones and is missing some. The sample has tens of thousands of clones; the top ten hold 15%. The sample was PBMCs. The receptor source for this set is a man aged 50-60 years in good health and CMV-seropositive.

Turning to this clone: The sample carries other DNA sequences with the same CDR3. The chain couples TRBV30 to TRBJ1-1, with TRBD1 matching 7 bases. This CDR3 spans 13 amino acids. Losses at the gene ends were 5 bases for V and 2 bases for J; bases not matched to a gene: 5. From germline, CDR1 is GTSNPN and CDR2 SVGIG (reference sequence). The CDR3 sequence is CAWEGTANTEAFF. The CDR3 DNA follows: TGTGCCTGGGAAGGGACAGCCAACACTGAAGCTTTCTTT.

The chain joins TRBV11-2 to TRBJ2-1; D call uncertain. V lost 6 bases to trimming and J lost 0 bases, with 12 bases between them. The CDR3 is 15 amino acids. CDR1 is SGHAT and CDR2 is FQNNGV in the germline V gene. CDR3: CASSSRPSSYNEQFF. DNA of the CDR3: TGTGCCAGCAGTTCCCGCCCCAGCTCCTACAATGAGCAGTTCTTC.

V is TRBV6-5 and J is TRBJ1-5, with unresolved D. V was trimmed by 2 bases and J by 4 bases, leaving 12 bases between them. Germline CDR1 MNHEY, CDR2 SVGAGI. The length of the CDR3 is 15 residues. Here the CDR3 reads CASSYLGFLNQPQHF. The CDR3, as DNA: TGTGCCAGCAGTTACCTGGGCTTCCTAAATCAGCCCCAGCATTTT.

The rearrangement joins TRBV7-9 to TRBJ1-2, with D perhaps matching TRBD1 (5 bases). CDR1 is SEHNR and CDR2 is FQNEAQ in the germline V gene (reference sequence). The CDR3 is 14 amino acids. V lost 4 bases and J lost 6, with 15 bases in between. The DNA for the CDR3 is TGTGCCAGCAGCTCCTCTGGGGAGGGGAATGGCTACACCTTC. This codes for CASSSSGEGNGYTF.

V gene TRBV29-1 combines with J gene TRBJ2-1; 14 positions agree with TRBD2. Per the germline V gene, CDR1 is SQVTM and CDR2 is ANQGSEA. The length of the CDR3 is 16 residues. Trimming removed 4 bases from V and 6 bases from J; junction bases left unmatched: 8. CDR3 in DNA: TGCAGCGTTGGCAACACCGGGACTAGCGGGAGCAATGAGCAGTTCTTC. Encoded protein: CSVGNTGTSGSNEQFF.

This chain links TRBV6-1 with TRBJ2-1; 9 nucleotides match TRBD2. V trimming: 3 bases; J trimming: 6 bases; junction bases outside the gene matches: 3. The V gene's germline CDR1 is MNHNS and CDR2 SASEGT. This CDR3 has 14 amino acids. Here the CDR3 reads CASSDGGRGNEQFF. The DNA for the CDR3 is TGTGCCAGCAGTGACGGCGGGAGGGGCAATGAGCAGTTCTTC.

CDR3 protein: CASSGGGTYEQYF. CDR3 bases: TGTGCCAGCAGTGGAGGGGGCACCTACGAGCAGTACTTC. The V gene is TRBV2, the J gene TRBJ2-7; 7 positions match TRBD1. Germline CDR1 and CDR2: SNHLY and FYNNEI. The CDR3 runs 13 residues. V lost 4 bases, J lost 2 bases, and 2 bases stayed unmatched. Supplemented by reference TRBV2 and TRBJ2-7, the full variable domain reads EPEVTQTPSHQVTQMGQEVILRCVPISNHLYFYWYRQILGQKVEFLVSFYNNEISEKSEIFDDQFSVERPDGSNFTLKIRSTKLEDSAMYFCASSGGGTYEQYFGPGTRLTVT.

The chain combines TRBV18 with TRBJ2-1; TRBD2 is a possible D gene (6 bases). V shed 5 bases and J shed 7 bases, with 12 bases lying between them. This CDR3 spans 13 amino acids. CDR1 is KGHSH and CDR2 is LQKENI in the germline V gene. The CDR3 DNA reads TGTGCCAGCTCATCGGGAGCAGGTAATGAGCAGTTCTTC. It codes for CASSSGAGNEQFF.

The V gene is TRBV30, the J gene TRBJ2-1; D not certain. The V gene's germline CDR1 is GTSNPN and CDR2 SVGIG (reference sequence). The V end lost 1 base, the J end lost 0 bases, and 10 bases lay between the germline ends. The CDR3 extends over 15 amino acids. CDR3 in DNA: TGTGCCTGGAGTGGACCTAGTAGCTCCTACAATGAGCAGTTCTTC. This codes for CAWSGPSSSYNEQFF. The full variable domain, rest sourced from reference TRBV30 and TRBJ2-1, is SQTIHQWPATLVQPVGSPLSLECTVEGTSNPNLYWYRQAAGRGLQLLFYSVGIGQISSEVPQNLSASRPQDRQFILSSKKLLLSDSGFYLCAWSGPSSSYNEQFFGPGTRLTVL.

The V gene is TRBV6-5, the J gene TRBJ1-2; 12 nucleotides align to TRBD1. This CDR3 is built from 14 residues. Unmatched junction bases numbered 6, after V lost 5 bases and J lost 8 bases. Germline CDR1 MNHEY, CDR2 SVGAGI. Here the CDR3 reads CASSEGQGARGYTF. In DNA form, the CDR3 reads TGTGCCAGCAGTGAGGGACAGGGGGCGCGGGGCTACACCTTC.

This sequence joins TRBV4-3 and TRBJ2-1, with D possibly being TRBD2 (5 bases). CDR1 LGHNA and CDR2 YSLEER come from the germline V gene. Trimming stripped 6 bases from V and 6 bases from J, with 9 bases between. The CDR3 contains 12 residues. In nucleotides, the CDR3 is TGCGCCAGCAGTCCTGAGGGCAATGAGCAGTTCTTC. Translating it yields CASSPEGNEQFF.

The chain links TRBV11-2 to TRBJ2-6; D gene unclear. Looked up from germline, CDR1 is SGHAT and CDR2 is FQNNGV. This CDR3 is built from 14 residues. The V end lost 2 bases, the J end lost 7 bases, and 9 bases lay between the germline ends. DNA of the CDR3: TGTGCCAGCAGCTTAAGCCATTCTGCCAACGTCCTGACTTTC. Amino acids: CASSLSHSANVLTF.

This chain connects TRBV10-3 to TRBJ2-7; weak D call: TRBD1 (5 bases). The CDR3 has 16 amino acids. CDR1 is ENHRY, CDR2 SYGVKD, per germline. V was pared by 7 bases and J by 1 base, with 20 bases between. Here the CDR3 DNA reads TGTGCCATCACTCCCCCATCGTCGGACATTTCCTACGAGCAGTACGTC. Its protein is CAITPPSSDISYEQYV.

The chain recombines TRBV5-4 with TRBJ1-4; TRBD1 aligns across 9 bases. Trimming took 1 base from V and 3 from J; bases not matched to a gene: 4. Per the germline V gene, CDR1 is SGHNT and CDR2 is YYREEE (reference sequence). The CDR3 is 16 amino acids. CDR3 nucleotide sequence: TGTGCCAGCAGCTTGAAACAGGGGGCAGCTAATGAAAAACTGTTTTTT. It codes for CASSLKQGAANEKLFF. Combining the CDR3 with reference TRBV5-4 and TRBJ1-4 gives the whole variable domain ETGVTQSPTHLIKTRGQQVTLRCSSQSGHNTVSWYQQALGQGPQFIFQYYREEENGRGNFPPRFSGLQFPNYSSELNVNALELDDSALYLCASSLKQGAANEKLFFGSGTQLSVL.